The 13 T cell receptor beta chains listed next were all sequenced from one sample in a study of blood T cell repertoires in COVID-19. The assay was immunoSEQ multiplex PCR, and TCRdb's table has in-frame clones only and misses some. This sample has approximately 230,000 clones; nearly 90% occur once, and the top ten carry 3% to 3.5%. The sample was peripheral blood. All receptors come from a man younger than 35 with active or convalescent COVID-19.

This clone was seen a single time. The chain joins TRBV11-2 to TRBJ1-1; D is unclear. Germline CDR1 SGHAT, CDR2 FQNNGV. This CDR3 has 10 amino acids. The ends were cut back, 7 bases at V and 11 bases at J, with 11 bases in the middle. CDR3 protein: CASKASGAFF. In DNA form, the CDR3 reads TGTGCCAGCAAGGCCAGCGGCGCTTTCTTT.

V gene TRBV5-1 combines with J gene TRBJ2-1; D might be TRBD2 (5 bases). Trimming cost V 0 bases and J 9 bases, with 10 bases left between them. The CDR3 is 13 amino acids. Germline lookup yields CDR1 SGHRS and CDR2 YFSETQ. CDR3 sequence (DNA): TGCGCCAGCAGCTTGGAAGTAGAGGGTGAGCAGTTCTTC. It codes for CASSLEVEGEQFF.

J is TRBJ1-3 and V is TRBV5-4, with no clear D. Germline-derived CDR1 and CDR2 are SGHNT and YYREEE (reference sequence). Trimming pared 2 bases from V and 2 bases from J, leaving 8 bases between. The CDR3 is made up of 14 amino acids. The CDR3 loop reads CASSLRVPGNTIYF. The CDR3 nucleotides are TGTGCCAGCAGCTTACGGGTACCTGGAAACACCATATATTTT.

This chain links TRBV9 with TRBJ1-6; 7 bases are shared with TRBD1. The CDR3 loop spans 14 amino acids. The trim removed 6 bases at V and 7 bases at J, leaving 7 bases unmatched. The germline V gene has CDR1 SGDLS and CDR2 YYNGEE. CDR3: CASNHGQENSPLHF. The CDR3 bases are TGTGCCAGCAACCATGGACAGGAGAATTCACCCCTCCACTTT.

This chain uses TRBV15 with TRBJ1-4; 8 bases are a match to TRBD1. V lost 0 bases, J lost 8 bases, and 8 bases stayed unmatched. The CDR3 runs to 16 residues. The germline gives CDR1 LNHNV, CDR2 YYDKDF (reference sequence). The CDR3 coding sequence is TGTGCCACCAGCAGAGAGAGACAGGGGAGATTCGAAAAACTGTTTTTT. It yields the protein CATSRERQGRFEKLFF.

The chain uses TRBV12-5 and TRBJ1-2; TRBD1 matches 8 bases. This CDR3 comprises 13 residues. Germline V lookup: CDR1 LGHNT, CDR2 FRNRAP. The J segment lost 14 bases and the V segment lost 6 bases, leaving 14 bases of the junction unmatched. The CDR3 bases are TGTGCTAGTGGCCCCCTAGGGGGGACAGGCTTAACCTTC. This codes for CASGPLGGTGLTF.

A note on this clone: This specimen includes other DNA sequences encoding the same CDR3. The chain combines TRBV12-3 or TRBV12-4 with TRBJ1-1; no clear D. Trimming cost V 3 bases and J 2 bases, with 7 bases left between them. This CDR3 is built from 13 residues. CDR3 DNA sequence: TGTGCCAGCAGTTTGAGGGAAAACACTGAAGCTTTCTTT. Translated, it gives CASSLRENTEAFF.

The chain couples TRBV5-1 to TRBJ1-2; perhaps TRBD1 as D (6 bases). The CDR3 sequence is 16 residues long. Trimming took 7 bases from V and 6 from J, leaving 25 bases between them. Looked up from germline, CDR1 is SGHRS and CDR2 is YFSETQ. The CDR3 here is CASRTQLRDMFDGYTF. The CDR3 nucleotides read TGCGCCAGCCGGACCCAACTTAGGGACATGTTCGATGGCTACACCTTC. Complete variable domain (other parts from reference TRBV5-1 and TRBJ1-2): KAGVTQTPRYLIKTRGQQVTLSCSPISGHRSVSWYQQTPGQGLQFLFEYFSETQRNKGNFPGRFSGRQFSNSRSEMNVSTLELGDSALYLCASRTQLRDMFDGYTFGSGTRLTVV.

Many counts were recorded for this clone. The CDR3 spells CAWSRTGLRQPQHF. CDR3 nucleotide sequence: TGTGCCTGGAGTAGGACAGGGTTAAGACAGCCCCAGCATTTT. This rearrangement joins TRBV30 to TRBJ1-5; 8 bases line up with TRBD1. There are 14 residues in the CDR3. Trimming removed 2 bases from V and 7 bases from J; junction bases left unmatched: 7. The germline V gene has CDR1 GTSNPN and CDR2 SVGIG (reference sequence).

The genes are TRBV7-9 and TRBJ2-7, with D hard to call. Germline V gene lookup returns CDR1 SEHNR and CDR2 FQNEAQ (reference sequence). The CDR3 is 17 amino acids. V was clipped by 2 bases and J by 2 bases, with 19 bases between them. This CDR3 reads CASSLRPGEAGTYEQYF. CDR3 DNA sequence: TGTGCCAGCAGCTTACGACCCGGCGAGGCCGGTACCTACGAGCAGTACTTC.

The rearrangement joins TRBV5-4 to TRBJ1-3, with 8 bases identical to TRBD1. V lost 2 bases to trimming and J lost 3 bases; unmatched junction nucleotides: 4. Germline V gene sequence: CDR1 SGHNT, CDR2 YYREEE (reference sequence). This CDR3 has 15 residues. DNA for the CDR3: TGTGCCAGCAGCTTACCCAGGGGGCTTGGAAACACCATATATTTT. Translated, it gives CASSLPRGLGNTIYF.

The chain links TRBV19 to TRBJ2-4; 9 positions match TRBD1. Germline V gene data show CDR1 as LNHDA and CDR2 as SQIVND (reference sequence). There are 13 residues in the CDR3. V was pared by 8 bases and J by 6 bases, with 5 bases of the junction left unmatched. CDR3 in DNA: TGTGCCAGTGGACAGGGGTCGGGAAACATTCAGTACTTC. As protein: CASGQGSGNIQYF.

This chain connects TRBV19 to TRBJ1-2; 9 bases are a match to TRBD1. The CDR3 runs to 15 residues. Losses at the gene ends were 3 bases for V and 3 bases for J; bases not matched to a gene: 5. CDR1 is LNHDA, CDR2 SQIVND, per germline (reference sequence). The CDR3 here is CASSMYRGRDYGYTF. In DNA, the CDR3 is TGTGCCAGTAGTATGTACAGGGGGCGCGACTATGGCTACACCTTC.